Given below is one TCR beta chain in context. It lacks a known antigen. Base qualities were left out, and no much larger clone turns up one base away. From the cysteine up to the phenylalanine, the CDR3 has a length of 13 residues. Here the CDR3 DNA is all that survives: 39 bases in frame from base 1. CDR1 and CDR2 were assigned from the germline V gene (reference sequence) as SEHNR and FQNEAQ. The junction carries 11 bases between V and J, which are trimmed by 5 bases and 4 bases respectively. This specimen comes from a study of cytomegalovirus exposure and HLA in healthy donors (dated by TCRdb to about 2017). Study-wide context: According to a later analysis, one platform produced both the 110 or so validation repertoires and the roughly 660 repertoires of the first cohort. To predict cytomegalovirus infection status, the study combined high-throughput TCR immunosequencing, statistical association of individual TCRs with disease status, and machine learning. A separate validation cohort of 90 to 150 different subjects was used in addition to the approximately 670-subject first cohort. The study was designed to test whether signatures of past pathogen exposure could be identified by cataloging public T cell receptors. Summary of the overall study and its limitations: All 120 or so repertoires were used to score co-occurrence in the validation cohort in a later analysis, because that analysis had no HLA typing for the cohort. The classifier was reported to diagnose cytomegalovirus status with high specificity and sensitivity in both the original cohort and the validation cohort. A few of the identified cytomegalovirus-associated TCR beta chains were confirmed in vitro to be specific for cytomegalovirus antigens. Subsequent analysis determined that TCRs grouped into clusters in the first cohort also showed a tendency toward co-occurrence across the roughly 130 validation repertoires, and approximately 94% of cluster scores exceeded 0. It was suggested by the authors that the approach could potentially be generalized to other disease states and immunological phenotypes. The study gave a list of more than 150 TCR beta chains associated with cytomegalovirus. Most TCR sequences were seen in very few donors, while some public TCRs were found in many individuals.

Separate from the roughly 650-subject first cohort, the validation cohort of some 130 subjects was the group to which the donors belonged. Library preparation was by the immunoSEQ multiplex PCR assay. The study's own analysis went as follows. A statistical classification framework was developed to diagnose cytomegalovirus status using the catalog of TCR beta chain sequences. TCRdb retrieved this table from immuneACCESS and kept in-frame rearrangements only. Not all clones are present; in checked studies, unresolved V genes account for under half, and no reason is known for the remainder. V and J calls and clone size are as listed in that table; D and trimming were resolved from the DNA. The sample yields fewer than 350,000 clones; approximately 88% were counted once. Approximately 0.94% of the sample is held by the ten biggest clonotypes.

The receptor was isolated from a woman aged 18-29 years in good health and CMV-seronegative. What was sequenced was PBMCs. Here the chain combines TRBV7-9 and TRBJ1-1, with an unclear D gene assignment. The nucleotides read TGTGCCAGCAGCGGTATCCCGGGCACTGAAGCTTTCTTT. Its translation is CASSGIPGTEAFF.